This T cell receptor (beta chain) was obtained from a study of blood T cell repertoires in COVID-19. Measured with immunoSEQ multiplex PCR; TCRdb has only the in-frame clones, and not every one. Of approximately 100,000 clones in the sample, roughly nine tenths were seen once. The origin of this receptor is a woman aged 60-75 years with acute or convalescent COVID-19. The sequencing sample was made of peripheral blood.

The CDR3 DNA reads TGTGCCAGCAGCCATCCCGACAGGGGACAATATGGCTACACCTTC. Amino acid sequence: CASSHPDRGQYGYTF. V usage is TRBV3-1 (or the pseudogene TRBV3-2) and J usage is TRBJ1-2, with 8 bases lining up with TRBD1. CDR1 and CDR2 (germline): LGHDT, YNNKEL (reference sequence). V trimming: 3 bases; J trimming: 5 bases; junction bases outside the gene matches: 8. This CDR3 spans 15 amino acids.